These 32 T cell receptor beta chains share one sample of origin, sequenced in a study of vaccination and CD4 T cells after COVID-19. As to treatment: approximately 9-day PBMC culture with coronavirus spike peptide pools or control peptides (ViraFEST assay). Researchers collected the unexposed donor's CD4+ T cells before the COVID-19 pandemic (2011-2018). These receptors have no identified antigens. Sequenced with the Oncomine TCR Beta short-read assay was DNA taken from cultured CD4+ T cells. TCRdb re-derived calls from the PCR reads in MiXCR, one entry per CDR3 protein. The sample shows around 7,000 distinct CDR3 sequences, 43% of them seen only once. The material sequenced was CD4+ T cells from blood, cultured in vitro. The source of these receptors is a human donor in good health.

The chain is built from TRBV12-3 or TRBV12-4 and TRBJ2-3; tentatively, D is TRBD2 (6 bases). The CDR3 consists of 15 residues. Trimming cost V 5 bases and J 3 bases, with 15 bases left between them. For the CDR3, the DNA is TGTGCCAGCAGTCCCCCCCCGGGGAGGACAGATACGCAGTATTTT. It yields the protein CASSPPPGRTDTQYF.

This chain joins TRBV5-1 and TRBJ1-1; D is perhaps TRBD1 (5 bases). V gave up 3 bases and J gave up 4 bases, with 13 bases separating them. Germline lookup yields CDR1 SGHRS and CDR2 YFSETQ. The CDR3 runs to 14 residues. As DNA, the CDR3 is TGCGCCAGCAGCTCCAGGGATGGTGCCACTGAAGCTTTCTTT. Amino acids: CASSSRDGATEAFF.

The rearrangement uses TRBV2 and TRBJ1-1; 10 bases line up with TRBD1. The germline gives CDR1 SNHLY, CDR2 FYNNEI. The CDR3 sequence is 14 residues long. V dropped 5 bases and J dropped 4; count of bases not matched to a gene: 4. The DNA for the CDR3 is TGTGCCAGCAGTTGGGACAGGGGTAGCACTGAAGCTTTCTTT. Amino acid sequence: CASSWDRGSTEAFF.

This clonotype was observed a few times. The rearrangement uses TRBV2 and TRBJ2-2; TRBD2 is a possible D gene (6 bases). The V gene lost 6 bases and the J gene lost 5 bases, with 16 bases spanning the gap. The germline V gene encodes CDR1 SNHLY and CDR2 FYNNEI. This CDR3 comprises 15 residues. The CDR3, as DNA: TGTGCCAGCAGGGGAGGCAGCCCACTGACCGGGGAGCTGTTTTTT. Translation: CASRGGSPLTGELFF.

The sample holds a few counts of this clonotype. This chain links TRBV7-6 with TRBJ2-1; the match to TRBD2 covers 13 bases. CDR3 length equals 19 residues. The ends lost 0 bases at V and 5 bases at J; junction bases unmatched: 10. Germline CDR1 SGHVS, CDR2 FNYEAQ. CDR3: CASSLAPLAGGGVHNEQFF. The CDR3 DNA follows: TGTGCCAGCAGCTTAGCGCCACTAGCGGGAGGGGGAGTCCACAATGAGCAGTTCTTC. Together with reference TRBV7-6 and TRBJ2-1, the CDR3 gives the full variable domain: GAGVSQSPRYKVTKRGQDVALRCDPISGHVSLYWYRQALGQGPEFLTYFNYEAQQDKSGLPNDRFSAERPEGSISTLTIQRTEQRDSAMYRCASSLAPLAGGGVHNEQFFGPGTRLTVL.

There are a few counts of this clonotype. The chain couples TRBV15 to TRBJ1-5, with TRBD1 identical over 7 bases. J lost 4 bases, V lost 5 bases, and 5 bases had no gene match. The CDR3 extends over 14 amino acids. CDR1 LNHNV and CDR2 YYDKDF come from the germline V gene (reference sequence). CDR3 loop: CATSQDRTNQPQHF. CDR3 coding DNA: TGTGCCACCAGCCAGGACAGGACGAATCAGCCCCAGCATTTT.

This clonotype was recorded a few times. This chain connects TRBV20-1 to TRBJ2-3, with 12 bases lining up with TRBD2. This CDR3 region has 15 residues. CDR1 is DFQATT, CDR2 SNEGSKA, per germline (reference sequence). V trimming: 1 base; J trimming: 10 bases; junction bases outside the gene matches: 9. DNA of the CDR3: TGCAGTGCTAGAGTCCCAGCTAGCGGGAGGGGGGCGCAGTATTTT. It translates to CSARVPASGRGAQYF.

The chain has TRBV18 and TRBJ1-2; 7 bases line up with TRBD1. Per the germline V gene, CDR1 is KGHSH and CDR2 is LQKENI. The CDR3 contains 14 residues. V was pared by 6 bases and J by 5 bases, with 9 bases of the junction left unmatched. The DNA of the CDR3 is TGTGCCAGCTCGGGGGGACAGACCTTTTATGGCTACACCTTC. It codes for CASSGGQTFYGYTF.

There are a few counts of this clonotype. The chain joins TRBV6-1 to TRBJ1-6; a weak D match, TRBD1 (5 bases). V was pared by 7 bases and J by 5 bases, with 15 bases between. CDR1 and CDR2 from the germline V gene are MNHNS and SASEGT. This CDR3 comprises 15 residues. The CDR3 sequence: CASTYLTEHNSPLHF. The CDR3 DNA reads as TGTGCCAGCACCTACCTGACAGAACATAATTCACCCCTCCACTTT.

Only a few counts were recorded for this clonotype. The genes are TRBV5-1 and TRBJ2-2, with 7 bases matching TRBD2. The length of the CDR3 is 17 residues. V dropped 7 bases and J dropped 1; count of bases not matched to a gene: 13. Germline V CDR1 and CDR2: SGHRS, YFSETQ. The CDR3 spells CASSREGGTLNTGELFF. As DNA, the CDR3 is TGCGCCAGCTCTAGGGAGGGCGGGACCTTGAACACCGGGGAGCTGTTTTTT.

The genes are TRBV7-9 and TRBJ1-6, with TRBD1 matching 12 bases. Germline CDR1 reads SEHNR; CDR2 reads FQNEAQ (reference sequence). The CDR3 covers 17 residues. J was trimmed by 6 bases and V by 4 bases; bases with no gene match: 7. CDR3 coding DNA: TGTGCCAGCAGCTCGGGGACAGGGGGCGTCTCTAATTCACCCCTCCACTTT. Encoded protein: CASSSGTGGVSNSPLHF.

This clonotype was seen once. The V and J genes are TRBV29-1 and TRBJ1-2; 9 nucleotides agree with TRBD1. Germline assignment: CDR1 SQVTM and CDR2 ANQGSEA. The junction had 16 bases not matched to a gene; V was cut back by 5 bases and J by 3 bases. CDR3 length equals 17 residues. CDR3 protein: CSVIPFLHRGLDYGYTF. The CDR3 coding sequence is TGCAGCGTTATACCCTTTTTACACAGGGGGCTCGACTATGGCTACACCTTC.

This clonotype was counted only a few times. V is TRBV2 and J is TRBJ1-1; 9 positions match TRBD1. CDR3 length: 14 residues. V was clipped by 2 bases and J by 6 bases; unmatched bases: 4. Per the germline V gene, CDR1 is SNHLY and CDR2 is FYNNEI. The CDR3 DNA follows: TGTGCCAGCAGTGAAAGGACAGGGGTTCCTGAAGCTTTCTTT. Translation: CASSERTGVPEAFF. Together with reference TRBV2 and TRBJ1-1, the CDR3 gives the full variable domain: EPEVTQTPSHQVTQMGQEVILRCVPISNHLYFYWYRQILGQKVEFLVSFYNNEISEKSEIFDDQFSVERPDGSNFTLKIRSTKLEDSAMYFCASSERTGVPEAFFGQGTRLTVV.

The chain employs TRBV6-2 or TRBV6-3 and TRBJ1-1; maybe TRBD1 (5 bases). The CDR3 length is 14 residues. The germline V gene encodes CDR1 MNHEY and CDR2 SVGEGT. V was pared by 7 bases and J by 6 bases, with 18 bases between. In DNA, the CDR3 is TGTGCCAGCATCCAAGACAGTGGGATCGCTGAAGCTTTCTTT. Protein sequence: CASIQDSGIAEAFF.

This clonotype was found once. The chain links TRBV5-1 to TRBJ2-3, with 13 bases aligning to TRBD2. The J segment lost 6 bases and the V segment lost 4 bases, leaving 11 bases of the junction unmatched. The V gene's germline CDR1 is SGHRS and CDR2 YFSETQ. The CDR3 has 17 residues. The CDR3 DNA sequence: TGCGCCAGCAGCCCTTGGACTAGCGGGAGTGGAGCGGATACGCAGTATTTT. Translating gives CASSPWTSGSGADTQYF.

This rearrangement joins TRBV20-1 to TRBJ1-5; maybe TRBD1 (5 bases). The length of the CDR3 is 14 residues. Germline values: CDR1 DFQATT, CDR2 SNEGSKA (reference sequence). The V gene lost 3 bases and the J gene lost 5 bases, with 14 bases spanning the gap. This CDR3 reads CSASDAGGYQPQHF. The DNA of the CDR3 is TGCAGTGCTAGTGACGCGGGGGGGTATCAGCCCCAGCATTTT.

This clonotype was counted a few times. The chain joins TRBV6-5 to TRBJ1-6; D unclear. Looked up from germline, CDR1 is MNHEY and CDR2 is SVGAGI. The CDR3 sequence is 16 residues long. Trimming cost V 2 bases and J 0 bases, with 8 bases left between them. The CDR3 DNA follows: TGTGCCAGCAGTTACAGGGAGGGCTCCTATAATTCACCCCTCCACTTT. Translating it yields CASSYREGSYNSPLHF.

The CDR3 sequence: CASSGPTSGRDSDTQYF. CDR3 DNA: TGTGCCAGCAGCGGCCCGACTAGCGGGAGGGATTCAGATACGCAGTATTTT. The V and J genes are TRBV21-1 and TRBJ2-3; no DNA check was done on the table's D call, TRBD2. TRBV21-1 is a documented pseudogene. The CDR3 extends over 17 amino acids.

The genes are TRBV20-1 and TRBJ2-2, with 11 positions matching TRBD2. V trimming: 5 bases; J trimming: 2 bases; junction bases outside the gene matches: 4. The length of the CDR3 is 15 residues. Germline V lookup: CDR1 DFQATT, CDR2 SNEGSKA (reference sequence). CDR3 sequence (DNA): TGCAGTGCTCCTCTAGCGGGGGGAAACACCGGGGAGCTGTTTTTT. This translates into CSAPLAGGNTGELFF.

J is TRBJ1-6 and V is TRBV5-4; D ambiguous. Trimming stripped 3 bases from V and 8 bases from J, with 12 bases between. The CDR3 covers 14 residues. Germline-derived CDR1 and CDR2 are SGHNT and YYREEE (reference sequence). The CDR3 bases are TGTGCCAGCAGCTCCCCAGCCGGTGATTCACCCCTCCACTTT. Residues: CASSSPAGDSPLHF.

This clonotype is a singleton in its sample. This chain joins TRBV6-1 and TRBJ1-2; perhaps TRBD1 as D (5 bases). The CDR3 extends over 11 amino acids. The germline V and J ends were trimmed by 7 bases and 5 bases, with 8 bases remaining between them. Germline CDR1 MNHNS, CDR2 SASEGT. The CDR3 DNA reads TGTGCCAGCACCGGGGGGTATGGCTACACCTTC. It specifies CASTGGYGYTF.

This clonotype was observed a handful of times. The V gene is TRBV7-9, the J gene TRBJ1-1; D not certain. V shed 7 bases and J shed 4 bases, with 16 bases lying between them. This CDR3 is 14 amino acids long. Per germline, CDR1 SEHNR and CDR2 FQNEAQ (reference sequence). Written as DNA, the CDR3 is TGTGCCAGCACTAAAGGCGCGGGGAGCACTGAAGCTTTCTTT. It is translated as CASTKGAGSTEAFF.

The chain's CDR3 is CASRDQGGYNSPLHF. Written as DNA, the CDR3 is TGTGCCAGCAGAGACCAGGGCGGTTATAATTCACCCCTCCACTTT. V usage is TRBV6-1 and J usage is TRBJ1-6; weak D call: TRBD1 (5 bases). The CDR3 loop spans 15 amino acids. Trimming removed 6 bases at V and 4 bases at J, with 13 bases between. Germline V gene data show CDR1 as MNHNS and CDR2 as SASEGT.

This chain links TRBV11-3 with TRBJ1-1; D not certain. V lost 1 base and J lost 0, with 9 bases in between. This CDR3 contains 15 residues. Germline V gene data show CDR1 as SGHNT and CDR2 as YENEEA. The CDR3 loop is CASSLGGGMNTEAFF. CDR3 DNA: TGTGCCAGCAGCTTAGGCGGAGGCATGAACACTGAAGCTTTCTTT.

This chain uses TRBV10-3 with TRBJ1-5; D is unclear. The CDR3 has 17 residues. CDR1 and CDR2 from the germline V gene are ENHRY and SYGVKD. The ends were cut back, 0 bases at V and 4 bases at J, with 16 bases in the middle. CDR3 in amino acids: CAISESRAAIRNQPQHF. CDR3 sequence (DNA): TGTGCCATCAGTGAGTCGAGGGCCGCCATTCGGAATCAGCCCCAGCATTTT.

This clonotype was seen a few times. This chain links TRBV5-4 with TRBJ2-5; 12 positions match TRBD2. CDR3 length: 16 amino acids. Germline values: CDR1 SGHNT, CDR2 YYREEE (reference sequence). With V trimmed by 1 base and J by 4 bases, 5 bases remained unmatched. The CDR3 is CASSLHPSGGGETQYF. The CDR3 bases are TGTGCCAGCAGCTTGCACCCTAGCGGGGGGGGAGAGACCCAGTACTTC.

The rearrangement uses TRBV20-1 and TRBJ1-5; D is undetermined. The CDR3 has 13 residues. The germline CDR1 and CDR2 sequences are DFQATT and SNEGSKA (reference sequence). Trimming pared 3 bases from V and 3 bases from J, leaving 9 bases between. The CDR3 DNA reads as TGCAGTGCTAGGGCTAGTCTCAATCAGCCCCAGCATTTT. This sequence encodes CSARASLNQPQHF.

This clonotype came up a few times. The V gene is TRBV6-1, the J gene TRBJ1-2; D remains unclear. V was pared by 5 bases and J by 3 bases, with 16 bases between. From germline, CDR1 is MNHNS and CDR2 SASEGT. This CDR3 is built from 15 residues. CDR3 amino acids: CASSPLIDTDYGYTF. CDR3 nucleotides: TGTGCCAGCAGTCCGCTAATAGACACAGACTATGGCTACACCTTC.

V gene TRBV27 combines with J gene TRBJ2-2, with a tentative D call TRBD1 (6 bases). Germline V gene sequence: CDR1 MNHEY, CDR2 SMNVEV (reference sequence). The V and J ends lost 8 bases and 3 bases respectively, with 19 bases between them. This CDR3 comprises 16 residues. The CDR3 DNA follows: TGTGCCAGCCGAACTACGGGACACTATTACACCGGGGAGCTGTTTTTT. Protein product: CASRTTGHYYTGELFF.

The chain links TRBV12-3 or TRBV12-4 to TRBJ2-7, with D tentatively TRBD1 (6 bases). This CDR3 spans 19 amino acids. V lost 4 bases and J 6 bases, leaving 31 bases between the germline ends. For the CDR3, the DNA is TGTGCCAGCAGTTCAATCCCCAAGGGTACAGGGCTGGCAATCGGCGAGCAGTACTTC. Its protein is CASSSIPKGTGLAIGEQYF.

CDR3: CASSHLELGETQYF. The DNA for the CDR3 is TGTGCCAGCTCCCACCTTGAGCTAGGAGAGACCCAGTACTTC. The chain carries TRBV12-3 or TRBV12-4 and TRBJ2-5, with D hard to call. The CDR3 runs to 14 residues. V lost 8 bases, J lost 4 bases, and 17 bases lay in between.

This clonotype was observed a few times. The chain employs TRBV7-2 and TRBJ2-5; D ambiguous. Germline V lookup: CDR1 SGHTA, CDR2 FQGNSA. The CDR3 has 14 residues. V lost 4 bases and J lost 7, with 16 bases in between. As DNA, the CDR3 is TGTGCCAGCAGCTCCGGGCGACCTCCCGGGACCCAGTACTTC. It translates to CASSSGRPPGTQYF.